This T cell receptor beta chain was recorded in a study of shared clonotypes between healthy human individuals. Germline V gene data show CDR1 as SGHAT and CDR2 as FQNNGV. Deletions cut 3 bases from V and 2 bases from J, with 14 bases between. The CDR3 contains 16 residues. TCRdb's copy holds only in-frame clones and misses some; the assay was immunoSEQ multiplex PCR. The sample records just over 2,000,000 clones, around 95% being singletons. This clone was counted once. This sequence was found in a man younger than 35 in good health. This chain uses TRBV11-2 with TRBJ2-1; the D call may be TRBD1 or TRBD2 (5 bases each). What was sequenced was naive CD4+ T cells sorted from blood. The subset is: CD45RA+ positively selected. As DNA, the CDR3 is TGTGCCAGCAGCTTTTTGGGGCTAGCCGCCTACAATGAGCAGTTCTTC. This sequence encodes CASSFLGLAAYNEQFF.